The rows below give T cell receptor beta chains drawn from one sample of a study of vaccination and CD4 T cells after COVID-19. Each CDR3 protein gets one entry after TCRdb re-called the PCR reads with MiXCR. In the table there are almost 20,000 distinct CDR3 sequences, 60% of which are singletons. Their recognized antigens are unknown. The specimen was CD4+ T cells from blood, cultured in vitro, collected after SARS-CoV-2 vaccination. These receptors all come from a human donor who had recovered from COVID-19. Both conserved end residues are part of each CDR3. D genes are given only for firm matches. Clone size is not always given. Where it is, it says once, few, many or a class for expanded clones.

v_gene	abundance	j_gene	d_gene	CDR3aa	CDR3nt
TRBV29-1	NA	TRBJ2-7	NA	CSAVTGPWEQYF	TGCAGCGCCGTGACAGGTCCCTGGGAGCAGTACTTC
TRBV7-2	NA	TRBJ1-6	TRBD1	CASSPPGGGAGSPLHF	TGTGCCAGCAGCCCCCCAGGAGGGGGCGCAGGGTCACCCCTCCACTTT
TRBV20-1	NA	TRBJ1-6	NA	CSAFRDTNSPLHF	TGCAGTGCTTTCCGGGACACTAATTCACCCCTCCACTTT
TRBV19	NA	TRBJ2-3	NA	CASTQGLVRTDTQYF	TGTGCCAGTACTCAGGGACTTGTGAGAACAGATACGCAGTATTTT
TRBV27	NA	TRBJ1-2	TRBD1	CASRKDRNNYGYTF	TGTGCCAGCAGGAAGGACAGGAATAACTATGGCTACACCTTC
TRBV6-5	NA	TRBJ1-2	TRBD1	CASSYATGGYGYTF	TGTGCCAGCAGTTACGCGACAGGGGGCTATGGCTACACCTTC
TRBV4-3	NA	TRBJ1-2	TRBD1	CASSPTTGTYTF	TGCGCCAGCAGCCCGACGACAGGGACCTACACCTTC
TRBV20-1	few	TRBJ2-5	NA	CSASPGGGETQYF	TGCAGTGCTAGTCCTGGTGGGGGAGAGACCCAGTACTTC
TRBV6-2/TRBV6-3	NA	TRBJ1-5	NA	CASSYPGENQPQHF	TGTGCCAGCAGTTACCCAGGTGAAAATCAGCCCCAGCATTTT
TRBV20-1	NA	TRBJ2-3	TRBD1	CSAFWTGGTDTQYF	TGCAGTGCTTTCTGGACAGGGGGTACAGATACGCAGTATTTT
TRBV7-8	NA	TRBJ2-7	NA	CASSLDRQEENEQYF	TGTGCCAGCAGCTTAGACCGGCAAGAGGAAAACGAGCAGTACTTC
TRBV20-1	few	TRBJ2-1	NA	CSVDLSYNEQFF	TGCAGTGTGGACTTATCCTACAATGAGCAGTTCTTC
TRBV6-1	NA	TRBJ2-7	TRBD2	CASSEVLAGGNEQYF	TGTGCCAGCAGTGAAGTGCTAGCGGGGGGGAACGAGCAGTACTTC
TRBV6-2/TRBV6-3	NA	TRBJ2-2	TRBD2	CASSGPGLAGGELFF	TGTGCCAGCAGCGGACCGGGACTAGCCGGCGGGGAGCTGTTTTTT
TRBV6-1	NA	TRBJ1-1	TRBD1	CASTPQGKNTEAFF	TGTGCCAGCACCCCACAGGGGAAGAACACTGAAGCTTTCTTT
TRBV20-1	few	TRBJ2-2	NA	CSARDGGNTGELFF	TGCAGTGCTAGAGATGGCGGGAACACCGGGGAGCTGTTTTTT
TRBV20-1	few	TRBJ2-1	NA	CSARKTADNEQFF	TGCAGTGCTAGAAAGACAGCTGACAATGAGCAGTTCTTC
TRBV6-1	few	TRBJ1-5	NA	CASSDGYSNQPQHF	TGTGCCAGCAGTGACGGATATAGCAATCAGCCCCAGCATTTT
TRBV7-2	few	TRBJ1-2	TRBD1	CASSPRTGDGHGYTF	TGTGCCAGCAGCCCGAGGACAGGGGACGGCCATGGCTACACCTTC
TRBV7-2	NA	TRBJ1-2	NA	CASSLVGGSDYGYTF	TGTGCCAGCAGCTTAGTTGGGGGATCAGACTATGGCTACACCTTC
TRBV11-3	NA	TRBJ2-5	NA	CASSLELALGETQYF	TGTGCCAGCAGCTTAGAATTGGCCCTCGGGGAGACCCAGTACTTC
TRBV6-1	few	TRBJ1-2	TRBD1	CASAGDRGNGYTF	TGTGCCAGCGCCGGGGACAGGGGGAATGGCTACACCTTC
TRBV6-5	NA	TRBJ1-3	NA	CASSYSGSGNTIYF	TGTGCCAGCAGTTACTCTGGCTCTGGAAACACCATATATTTT
TRBV12-3/TRBV12-4	NA	TRBJ1-2	TRBD1	CASSRTGLGYGYTF	TGTGCCAGCAGCAGGACAGGGTTGGGCTATGGCTACACCTTC
TRBV7-3	NA	TRBJ2-3	NA	CASSLSISSTDTQYF	TGTGCCAGCAGCTTATCTATCTCTAGCACAGATACGCAGTATTTT
TRBV2	few	TRBJ2-5	TRBD2	CASSRLAGIQETQYF	TGTGCCAGCAGTAGACTAGCGGGGATCCAAGAGACCCAGTACTTC
TRBV30	NA	TRBJ1-1	TRBD1	CAWRETGSTEAFF	TGTGCCTGGAGGGAGACAGGGTCCACTGAAGCTTTCTTT
TRBV28	NA	TRBJ2-3	TRBD2	CASSISGRATDTQYF	TGTGCCAGCAGCATTAGCGGGAGGGCAACAGATACGCAGTATTTT
TRBV20-1	NA	TRBJ1-2	TRBD1	CSARGQGVGYTF	TGCAGTGCTAGAGGACAGGGTGTTGGCTACACCTTC